The source of this T cell receptor (beta chain) is a study of T cell changes during pregnancy in multiple sclerosis. The germline V and J ends were trimmed by 0 bases and 9 bases, with 15 bases remaining between them. Germline loops: CDR1 GTSNPN, CDR2 SVGIG (reference sequence). This CDR3 region has 14 residues. Sequencing used immunoSEQ multiplex PCR; TCRdb keeps in-frame clones, though not all of them. The repertoire has 55,000 or so clones, approximately 92% of them found once; the top ten carry about 0.15%. This clonotype originated in a female donor in good health, enrolled as a control in a pregnancy study. V and J are TRBV30 and TRBJ2-1; tentatively, D is TRBD2 (5 bases). The sample in question was CD4+ T cells from peripheral blood mononuclear cells, obtained after pregnancy. The CDR3 reads CAWSVPGIVGEQFF. In DNA, the CDR3 is TGTGCCTGGAGTGTACCCGGGATAGTCGGTGAGCAGTTCTTC.